This TCR beta chain originates from a study of T cell repertoires in cytomegalovirus infection. Study information: Carrying CMV and the relevant HLA type showed in public TCR beta signatures.

A single record per CDR3 protein comes from TCRdb applying MiXCR to the reads. The sample lists 150,000 to 200,000 distinct CDR3 sequences, approximately 19% occurring once. Germline V gene data show CDR1 as SNHLY and CDR2 as FYNNEI. The CDR3 has 14 amino acids. V lost 6 bases to trimming and J lost 1 base; unmatched junction nucleotides: 4. The material sequenced was PBMCs. The clonotype comes from a human donor in good health (CMV status not recorded). Some clones in this sample may be carry-over from other donors' samples. This chain joins TRBV2 and TRBJ2-3; 7 nucleotides align to TRBD1. The CDR3 bases are TGTGCCAGCAGCGGACAGGAAGGCACAGATACGCAGTATTTT. Protein product: CASSGQEGTDTQYF. Full variable domain (rest looked up from reference TRBV2 and TRBJ2-3): EPEVTQTPSHQVTQMGQEVILRCVPISNHLYFYWYRQILGQKVEFLVSFYNNEISEKSEIFDDQFSVERPDGSNFTLKIRSTKLEDSAMYFCASSGQEGTDTQYFGPGTRLTVL.